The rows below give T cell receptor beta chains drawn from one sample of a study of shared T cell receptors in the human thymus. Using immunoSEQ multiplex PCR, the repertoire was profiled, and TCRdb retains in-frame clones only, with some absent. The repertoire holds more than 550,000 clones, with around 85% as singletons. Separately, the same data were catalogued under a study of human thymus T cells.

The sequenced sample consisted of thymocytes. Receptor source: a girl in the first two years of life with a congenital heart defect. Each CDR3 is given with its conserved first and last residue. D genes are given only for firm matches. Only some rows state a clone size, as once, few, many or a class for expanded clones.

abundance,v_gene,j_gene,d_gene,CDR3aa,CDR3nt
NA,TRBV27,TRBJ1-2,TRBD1,CASTSPGQGYGYTF,TGTGCCAGCACCTCACCGGGACAGGGTTATGGCTACACCTTC
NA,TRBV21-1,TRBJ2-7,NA,CASSRGTDLYEQYF,TGTGCCAGCAGCAGGGGGACAGATCTCTACGAGCAGTACTTC
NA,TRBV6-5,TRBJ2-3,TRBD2,CASSYLGLGPTDTQYF,TGTGCCAGCAGTTACCTCGGACTAGGACCCACAGATACGCAGTATTTT
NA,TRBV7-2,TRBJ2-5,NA,CASSLRPRGTYFETQYF,TGTGCCAGCAGCTTACGACCTCGGGGGACTTACTTTGAGACCCAGTACTTC
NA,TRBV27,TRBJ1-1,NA,CASSLSRLREAFF,TGTGCCAGCAGTTTGTCCAGGCTCAGGGAAGCTTTCTTT
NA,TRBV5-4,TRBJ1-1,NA,CASSLDTVNTEAFF,TGTGCCAGCAGCTTGGATACAGTGAACACTGAAGCTTTCTTT
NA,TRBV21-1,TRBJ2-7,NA,CASSKEGQCHYEQYF,TGTGCCAGCAGCAAAGAAGGACAGTGCCACTACGAGCAGTACTTC
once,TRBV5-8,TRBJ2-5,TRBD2,CASTSGGGDRETQYF,TGTGCCAGCACCTCGGGAGGGGGGGATCGGGAGACCCAGTACTTC
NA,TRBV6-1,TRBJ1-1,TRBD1,CASSVRRTGPNTEAFF,TGTGCCAGCAGTGTACGAAGGACAGGGCCGAACACTGAAGCTTTCTTT
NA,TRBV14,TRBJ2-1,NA,CASSHGLPRRNEQFF,TGTGCCAGCAGCCACGGACTACCCCGGCGCAATGAGCAGTTCTTC
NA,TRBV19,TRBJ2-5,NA,CASSPRGAQETQYF,TGTGCCAGTAGTCCCAGGGGGGCCCAAGAGACCCAGTACTTC
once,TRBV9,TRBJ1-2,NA,CASSVHPPGKANYGYTF,TGTGCCAGCAGCGTTCATCCCCCCGGGAAGGCTAACTATGGCTACACCTTC
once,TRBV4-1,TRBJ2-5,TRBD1,CASSHTGDQETQYF,TGCGCCAGCAGCCATACAGGGGACCAAGAGACCCAGTACTTC
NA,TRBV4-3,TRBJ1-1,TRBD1,CASSQDPRDRGRFRRRNTEAFF,TGCGCCAGCAGCCAAGATCCACGAGACAGGGGGCGTTTTAGGAGAAGAAATACTGAAGCTTTCTTT
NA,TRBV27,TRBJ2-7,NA,CASSPRWRSSYEQYF,TGTGCCAGCAGTCCTCGGTGGAGGAGCTCCTACGAGCAGTACTTC
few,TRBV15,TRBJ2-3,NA,CATSRDGGTDTQYF,TGTGCCACCAGCAGAGATGGAGGGACAGATACGCAGTATTTT
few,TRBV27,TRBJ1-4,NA,CASSSHRAGDATNEKLFF,TGTGCCAGCAGTTCTCACAGGGCGGGGGATGCAACTAATGAAAAACTGTTTTTT
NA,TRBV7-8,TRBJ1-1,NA,CASSPGWDTEAFF,TGTGCCAGCAGCCCCGGGTGGGACACTGAAGCTTTCTTT
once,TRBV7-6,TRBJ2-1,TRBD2,CASSLFVLRGGFYNEQFF,TGTGCCAGCAGCTTATTCGTTTTGCGGGGGGGTTTCTACAATGAGCAGTTCTTC
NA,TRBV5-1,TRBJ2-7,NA,CASRAPGNSYEQYF,TGCGCCAGCAGAGCCCCGGGGAACTCCTACGAGCAGTACTTC
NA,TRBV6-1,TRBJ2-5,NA,CASSETPPFGETQYF,TGTGCCAGCAGTGAGACACCACCCTTTGGGGAGACCCAGTACTTC
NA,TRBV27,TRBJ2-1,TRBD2,CASSDIGLAGIGYNEQFF,TGTGCCAGCAGTGACATAGGACTAGCGGGGATTGGTTACAATGAGCAGTTCTTC
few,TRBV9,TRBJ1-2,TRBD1,CASSVEAEDRDVYGYTF,TGTGCCAGCAGCGTAGAAGCGGAGGACAGGGACGTCTATGGCTACACCTTC
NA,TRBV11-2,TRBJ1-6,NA,CASSLDRVGAAASDSPLHF,TGTGCCAGCAGCTTAGATAGGGTGGGGGCAGCCGCTTCGGATTCACCCCTCCACTTT
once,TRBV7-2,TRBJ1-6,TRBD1,CASSLVAGGGYNSPLHF,TGTGCCAGCAGCTTAGTTGCAGGGGGCGGGTATAATTCACCCCTCCACTTT
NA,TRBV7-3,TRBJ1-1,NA,CASSFSRVNTEAFF,TGTGCCAGCAGCTTTTCCCGAGTGAACACTGAAGCTTTCTTT
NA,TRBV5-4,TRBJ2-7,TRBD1,CASSFIQETGGEQYF,TGTGCCAGCAGCTTCATTCAGGAGACAGGGGGCGAGCAGTACTTC
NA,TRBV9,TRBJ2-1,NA,CASSAGLPSRFRISSYNEQFF,TGTGCCAGCAGCGCGGGACTCCCGAGCCGATTTCGTATCAGCTCCTACAATGAGCAGTTCTTC
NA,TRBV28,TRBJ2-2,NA,CASSFPSVINSDGGTGELFF,TGTGCCAGCAGTTTTCCGTCCGTCATCAACTCGGACGGAGGCACCGGGGAGCTGTTTTTT
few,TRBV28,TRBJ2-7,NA,CASSLWGLRYEQYF,TGTGCCAGCAGTTTATGGGGGCTAAGGTACGAGCAGTACTTC
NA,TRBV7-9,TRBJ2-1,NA,CASSYTARDKSYNEQFF,TGTGCCAGCAGCTATACTGCCCGGGACAAAAGCTACAATGAGCAGTTCTTC
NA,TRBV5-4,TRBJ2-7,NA,CASSSGSYEQYF,TGTGCCAGCTCAAGCGGATCCTACGAGCAGTACTTC
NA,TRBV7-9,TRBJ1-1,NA,CASSLANRNTEAFF,TGTGCCAGCAGCTTAGCGAACAGGAACACTGAAGCTTTCTTT
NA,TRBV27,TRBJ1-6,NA,CASSLTGYNSPLHF,TGTGCCAGCAGTCTGACAGGTTATAATTCACCCCTCCACTTT
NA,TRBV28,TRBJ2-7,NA,CASSLSEERYEQYF,TGTGCCAGCAGTTTATCTGAGGAGCGGTACGAGCAGTACTTC
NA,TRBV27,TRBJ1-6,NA,CASSLYTGNSPLHF,TGTGCCAGCAGTTTATATACGGGGAATTCACCCCTCCACTTT
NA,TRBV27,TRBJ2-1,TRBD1,CASTYDPTGGNEQFF,TGTGCCAGCACCTATGACCCTACAGGGGGGAATGAGCAGTTCTTC
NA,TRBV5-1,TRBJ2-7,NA,CASSLASLTTYEQYF,TGCGCCAGCAGCTTGGCCAGTCTGACTACCTACGAGCAGTACTTC
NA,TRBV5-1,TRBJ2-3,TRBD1,CASSLPNRDRHTDTQYF,TGCGCCAGCAGCTTGCCCAACCGGGACAGACACACAGATACGCAGTATTTT
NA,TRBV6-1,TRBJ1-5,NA,CATGTRALSNQPQHF,TGTGCCACCGGGACTCGCGCCCTCAGCAATCAGCCCCAGCATTTT
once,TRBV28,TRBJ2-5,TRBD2,CASSLITRREMGKTQYF,TGTGCCAGCAGTTTAATAACGAGGCGGGAGATGGGAAAGACCCAGTACTTC
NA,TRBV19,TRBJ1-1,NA,CASSIWVPEGNTEAFF,TGTGCCAGTAGTATATGGGTACCCGAGGGCAACACTGAAGCTTTCTTT
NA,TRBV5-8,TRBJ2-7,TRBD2,CASSHGDGGVYEQYF,TGTGCCAGCAGCCACGGGGACGGGGGGGTCTACGAGCAGTACTTC